This section outlines one T cell receptor (beta chain) sequence together with its context. As yet, its antigen is unknown. CDR1 and CDR2 from the germline V gene are KGHDR and SFDVKD. Deletions cut 7 bases from V and 7 bases from J, with 13 bases between. The CDR3 loop spans 13 amino acids. Profiled with immunoSEQ multiplex PCR; TCRdb holds only in-frame clones, not every one. This table holds 150,000 to 200,000 clones, roughly 92% found once. The sample belongs to a study of T cell responses to AZD1222 COVID-19 vaccine. Notes on the study in general: Compared with day 0, the breadth and depth of the Spike-specific TCR repertoire rose significantly after two doses of AZD1222.

The clonotype comes from an adult in good health. Sequencing was performed on peripheral blood, taken on day 0 of AZD1222 vaccination. The chain carries TRBV24-1 and TRBJ1-5; no definite D call. The CDR3 DNA follows: TGTGCCACCAGCAAGGGAAAAGGCCAGCCCCAGCATTTT. Residues: CATSKGKGQPQHF.